This T cell receptor (beta chain) was identified in a study of T cell responses to AZD1222 COVID-19 vaccine. Trimming took 0 bases from V and 2 from J, leaving 14 bases between them. There are 16 residues in the CDR3. Germline V gene data show CDR1 as SNHLY and CDR2 as FYNNEI. The method was immunoSEQ multiplex PCR; TCRdb's version includes in-frame clones alone and lacks a portion of them. The sample includes 150,000 to 200,000 clones, around 91% of them seen just once. Here the sequenced sample was peripheral blood, taken 28 days after the second AZD1222 dose. This receptor was identified in an adult who received the AZD1222 COVID-19 vaccine. This chain joins TRBV2 and TRBJ2-7; D gene ambiguous. The CDR3 DNA reads TGTGCCAGCAGTGAAGCGGCGAGGACCGCCACCTACGAGCAGTACTTC. Residues: CASSEAARTATYEQYF.